The 10 T cell receptor beta chains presented below share a single source sample, sequenced in a study of blood T cell repertoires in COVID-19. Assay used: immunoSEQ multiplex PCR; TCRdb lists only in-frame clones, some missing. The sample holds 40,000 to 50,000 clones, approximately 85% seen once. The material sequenced was peripheral blood. The receptors come from a human donor in a cohort sampled during active COVID-19.

The CDR3 DNA is TGTGCCAGCAGCGCACCCTACGGGCGGGGAAGGGGCTACACCTTC. Translated, it gives CASSAPYGRGRGYTF. J is TRBJ1-2 and V is TRBV9; unclear D gene. Trimming shortened V by 3 bases and J by 8 bases, and 20 bases separated the two germline ends. The germline gives CDR1 SGDLS, CDR2 YYNGEE. The length of the CDR3 is 15 residues. Using reference TRBV9 and TRBJ1-2 for the parts outside the CDR3, the full variable domain is DSGVTQTPKHLITATGQRVTLRCSPRSGDLSVYWYQQSLDQGLQFLIQYYNGEERAKGNILERFSAQQFPDLHSELNLSSLELGDSALYFCASSAPYGRGRGYTFGSGTRLTVV.

The chain joins TRBV23-1 to TRBJ1-2; TRBD1 aligns across 9 bases. Being an ORF, TRBV23-1 has a function that is uncertain. J gave up 2 bases and V 4 bases, and 8 bases lay outside the gene matches. The CDR3 covers 16 residues. CDR3 nucleotides: TGCGCCAGCAGTCTAGACTTAGGACAGGGGAACTATGGCTACACCTTC. Translated: CASSLDLGQGNYGYTF.

The chain joins TRBV28 to TRBJ1-2, with 7 nucleotides matching TRBD1. V lost 11 bases and J lost 0; bases outside the gene matches: 15. Germline CDR1 is MDHEN and CDR2 is SYDVKM. The CDR3 covers 16 residues. The CDR3 nucleotides are TGTGCCTGCCTAAACAGGGGTAGTGGTCCTAACTATGGCTACACCTTC. Encoded protein: CACLNRGSGPNYGYTF.

This clone was counted only a few times. The V gene is TRBV30, the J gene TRBJ1-1; tentatively, D is TRBD1 (5 bases). CDR1 GTSNPN and CDR2 SVGIG come from the germline V gene (reference sequence). The CDR3 contains 13 residues. Trimming removed 3 bases at V and 0 bases at J, with 8 bases between. This CDR3 is CAWRGQLNTEAFF. The CDR3 bases are TGTGCCTGGAGAGGACAATTGAACACTGAAGCTTTCTTT.

V usage is TRBV28 and J usage is TRBJ2-5; 7 bases are shared with TRBD2. The trim removed 2 bases at V and 4 bases at J, leaving 4 bases unmatched. Germline V gives CDR1 MDHEN, CDR2 SYDVKM. This CDR3 spans 14 amino acids. CDR3 loop: CASSLSWGGETQYF. DNA of the CDR3: TGTGCCAGCAGTTTAAGTTGGGGGGGAGAGACCCAGTACTTC.

The rearrangement joins TRBV30 to TRBJ1-6; no clear D gene. V lost 1 base and J 7 bases, leaving 11 bases between the germline ends. This CDR3 contains 14 residues. Per germline, CDR1 GTSNPN and CDR2 SVGIG (reference sequence). CDR3 in amino acids: CAWSEVIANSPLHF. CDR3 sequence (DNA): TGTGCCTGGAGTGAGGTCATAGCGAATTCACCCCTCCACTTT. Drawing the rest from reference TRBV30 and TRBJ1-6, the complete variable domain is SQTIHQWPATLVQPVGSPLSLECTVEGTSNPNLYWYRQAAGRGLQLLFYSVGIGQISSEVPQNLSASRPQDRQFILSSKKLLLSDSGFYLCAWSEVIANSPLHFGNGTRLTVT.

The rearrangement uses TRBV6-5 and TRBJ2-5, with D perhaps matching TRBD1 (6 bases). Germline CDR1 reads MNHEY; CDR2 reads SVGAGI. This CDR3 is 14 amino acids long. V lost 6 bases and J 5 bases, leaving 16 bases between the germline ends. This chain's CDR3 is CASSAQGNSETQYF. DNA for the CDR3: TGTGCCAGCAGCGCGCAGGGGAACTCGGAGACCCAGTACTTC.

J is TRBJ2-7 and V is TRBV7-9, with TRBD1 matching over 7 bases. The germline V gene has CDR1 SEHNR and CDR2 FQNEAQ (reference sequence). The J segment lost 3 bases and the V segment lost 5 bases, leaving 7 bases of the junction unmatched. This CDR3 is 14 amino acids long. CDR3 nucleotide sequence: TGTGCCAGCAGCCTCATTCGACAGGGCTACGAGCAGTACTTC. Protein sequence: CASSLIRQGYEQYF.

For this clone: One end of the junction varies from germline; a read error may be responsible. The chain employs TRBV7-3 and TRBJ2-5, with D possibly matching TRBD1 (7 bases). The CDR3 has 16 amino acids. Germline CDR1 is SGHTA and CDR2 is FQGTGA. CDR3 loop: CASSLTGATPGGTQYF. As DNA, the CDR3 is TGTGCCAGCAGCCTAACAGGGGCCACTCCCGGGGGGACCCAGTACTTC.

The table lists this clone with a few counts. The chain is built from TRBV3-1 (or the pseudogene TRBV3-2) and TRBJ1-2, with TRBD1 as a possible D gene (6 bases). Germline assignment: CDR1 LGHDT and CDR2 YNNKEL (reference sequence). The CDR3 length is 14 residues. V lost 0 bases and J 4 bases, leaving 9 bases between the germline ends. The CDR3: CASSQDGQLYGYTF. CDR3 nucleotide sequence: TGTGCCAGCAGCCAAGACGGACAGCTCTATGGCTACACCTTC.